This T cell receptor (beta chain) was captured in a study of T cells after posttransplantation cyclophosphamide. Findings and limits, study-wide: Donor CD8+ memory clones often dominated recipient blood repertoires at later times. Blood and skin or GI T cell repertoires showed limited TRB overlap. TRB clonality was highly associated with recipient CMV seropositivity and reactivation.

The method was immunoSEQ multiplex PCR; TCRdb's version includes in-frame clones alone and lacks a portion of them. The sample holds more than 1,200 clones, 60% to 80% seen once. This CDR3 contains 13 residues. The germline CDR1 and CDR2 sequences are MNHNY and SVGAGI (reference sequence). The V end was cut by 5 bases, the J end by 14 bases, with 18 bases between. Busulfan-fludarabine conditioning, marrow transplant, and cyclophosphamide on days +3 and +4 were administered. Remarks on this clone: Antigen: not known.

The J gene is TRBJ1-4, the V gene TRBV6-6; no reliable D call. The source of this sequence is a male patient aged 45-59 years who received an allogeneic stem cell transplant from an unrelated donor, was CMV-positive, and had acute GVHD only. Some T cells may arise from the graft donor. The material was CD4+ T cells sorted from PBMCs, obtained after allogeneic stem cell transplant with posttransplant cyclophosphamide. CDR3 bases: TGTGCCAGCAGTCAGGACTCCGAGCGAGGGCTGTTTTTT. Translating it yields CASSQDSERGLFF.